The 4 T cell receptor beta chains below all came from one sample that was sequenced in a study of OX40 agonist ivuxolimab in advanced cancers. Method: immunoSEQ multiplex PCR; TCRdb's copy keeps in-frame clones and lacks some. The sample yields approximately 98,000 clones, less than 85% seen once. The sequenced sample was CD4+ or CD8+ T cells sorted from blood, obtained in a trial of the OX40 agonist ivuxolimab. The receptors were sampled from an adult with an advanced solid tumor such as melanoma, head and neck, liver or kidney cancer.

This rearrangement joins TRBV10-3 to TRBJ1-5; D is undetermined. Germline CDR1 is ENHRY and CDR2 is SYGVKD. CDR3 length: 9 amino acids. The V end was cut by 10 bases, the J end by 5 bases, with 3 bases between. CDR3 sequence (DNA): TGTGCCAAACATCAGCCCCAGCATTTT. The encoded protein is CAKHQPQHF.

This chain links TRBV12-5 with TRBJ1-2; TRBD1 matches at 8 bases. Germline CDR1 reads LGHNT; CDR2 reads FRNRAP. The J segment lost 4 bases and the V segment lost 1 base, leaving 2 bases of the junction unmatched. This CDR3 has 14 amino acids. CDR3 bases: TGTGCTAGTGGTTTGGGACAGGGGAGCTATGGCTACACCTTC. Its translation is CASGLGQGSYGYTF.

This clone occurred a few times. The chain recombines TRBV7-9 with TRBJ2-7; 9 positions agree with TRBD2. CDR1 is SEHNR and CDR2 is FQNEAQ in the germline V gene (reference sequence). Trimming took 4 bases from V and 2 from J; bases not matched to a gene: 18. The length of the CDR3 is 19 residues. The DNA for the CDR3 is TGTGCCAGCAGCTCATCCTCCGGGCGGGAGGGCCCTGTGGCCTACGAGCAGTACTTC. Protein product: CASSSSSGREGPVAYEQYF.

This rearrangement joins TRBV9 to TRBJ2-7; 7 positions agree with TRBD2. The CDR3 runs 14 residues. V was clipped by 0 bases and J by 3 bases; unmatched bases: 3. From germline, CDR1 is SGDLS and CDR2 YYNGEE. CDR3 protein: CASSVDPGGYEQYF. The CDR3 DNA is TGTGCCAGCAGCGTAGATCCGGGGGGCTACGAGCAGTACTTC.